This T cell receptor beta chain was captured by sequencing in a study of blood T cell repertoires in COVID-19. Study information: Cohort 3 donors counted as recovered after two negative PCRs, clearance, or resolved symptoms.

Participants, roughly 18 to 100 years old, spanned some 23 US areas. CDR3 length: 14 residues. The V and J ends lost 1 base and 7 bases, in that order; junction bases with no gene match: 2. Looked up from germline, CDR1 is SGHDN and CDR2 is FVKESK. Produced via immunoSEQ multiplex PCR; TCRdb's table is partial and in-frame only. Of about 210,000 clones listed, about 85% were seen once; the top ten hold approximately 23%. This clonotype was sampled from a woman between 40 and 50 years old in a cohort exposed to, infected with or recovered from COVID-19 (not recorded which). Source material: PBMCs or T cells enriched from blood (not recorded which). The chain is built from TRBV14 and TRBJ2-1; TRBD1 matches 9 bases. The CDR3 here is CASSQGDRANEQFF. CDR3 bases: TGTGCCAGCAGCCAAGGGGACAGGGCGAATGAGCAGTTCTTC. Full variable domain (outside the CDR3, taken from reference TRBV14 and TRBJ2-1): EAGVTQFPSHSVIEKGQTVTLRCDPISGHDNLYWYRRVMGKEIKFLLHFVKESKQDESGMPNNRFLAERTGGTYSTLKVQPAELEDSGVYFCASSQGDRANEQFFGPGTRLTVL.